This entry lists 30 T cell receptor beta chains sequenced from one sample in a study of T cells after yellow fever vaccination. From the 5' RACE reads, TCRdb called clonotypes with MiXCR, one entry per CDR3 protein. The sample records about 260,000 distinct CDR3 sequences, over 3% being singletons. The material was PBMCs, obtained 15 days after the yellow fever booster vaccination. The receptors here all came from a man younger than 35 who received the YFV17D yellow fever vaccine.

This clonotype was found many times. V usage is TRBV3-1 and J usage is TRBJ2-5; the match to TRBD1 covers 7 bases. Germline CDR1 and CDR2: LGHDT and YNNKEL (reference sequence). The length of the CDR3 is 13 residues. Trimming cost V 4 bases and J 5 bases; bases outside gene matches: 4. CDR3 nucleotide sequence: TGTGCCAGCAGCCGGACAGGAACGGAGACCCAGTACTTC. Its protein product is CASSRTGTETQYF.

A few counts support this clonotype. The V gene is TRBV11-2, the J gene TRBJ2-7, with D hard to call. This CDR3 contains 14 residues. The V end was cut by 1 base, the J end by 3 bases, with 10 bases between. Germline values: CDR1 SGHAT, CDR2 FQNNGV. The DNA of the CDR3 is TGTGCCAGCAGCTTAGCACCAGGCGGCTACGAGCAGTACTTC. This translates into CASSLAPGGYEQYF.

This clonotype was seen repeatedly, ten times or more. V usage is TRBV20-1 and J usage is TRBJ1-1; 8 bases are shared with TRBD1. This CDR3 spans 14 amino acids. Germline lookup yields CDR1 DFQATT and CDR2 SNEGSKA (reference sequence). Unmatched junction bases numbered 6, after V lost 3 bases and J lost 3 bases. The CDR3 region has the DNA TGCAGTGCTAGGGTACAGGGGGTAGACACTGAAGCTTTCTTT. Protein sequence: CSARVQGVDTEAFF.

This clonotype was picked up many times. The CDR3 DNA reads TGCGCCAGCAGCCCTAGAGACAGGTTGGAGACCCAGTACTTC. The encoded protein is CASSPRDRLETQYF. The chain has TRBV5-1 and TRBJ2-5, with a weak D call TRBD1 (6 bases). Trimming removed 4 bases from V and 5 bases from J, with 15 bases in between. Germline V gene lookup returns CDR1 SGHRS and CDR2 YFSETQ. The CDR3 is 14 amino acids.

This clonotype was found many times. The chain recombines TRBV6-2 or TRBV6-3 with TRBJ2-1; possibly TRBD2 for D (6 bases). The CDR3 extends over 15 amino acids. Germline V gene lookup returns CDR1 MNHEY and CDR2 SVGEGT. V lost 2 bases and J lost 3, with 11 bases in between. As DNA, the CDR3 is TGTGCCAGCAGTTACGGGACTCCCCTCTACAATGAGCAGTTCTTC. This translates into CASSYGTPLYNEQFF.

This clonotype was recorded many times. The chain couples TRBV19 to TRBJ1-1; 9 bases fit TRBD1. J lost 1 base, V lost 6 bases, and 6 bases had no gene match. Germline V CDR1 and CDR2: LNHDA, SQIVND (reference sequence). This CDR3 has 15 residues. The DNA of the CDR3 is TGTGCCAGTAGCAGACCGGACAGGGGGAACACTGAAGCTTTCTTT. This codes for CASSRPDRGNTEAFF.

This clonotype has at least ten counts. The genes are TRBV21-1 and TRBJ2-3; TRBD1 is the table's D call, not checked against the DNA. TRBV21-1 corresponds to a pseudogene. This CDR3 spans 16 amino acids. DNA of the CDR3: TGTGCCAGCAGCGACCGAGGGACAGGGGGTCCAGATACGCAGTATTTT. This gives the protein CASSDRGTGGPDTQYF.

This clonotype was recorded many times. V usage is TRBV12-3 or TRBV12-4 and J usage is TRBJ2-3, with D perhaps TRBD2 (5 bases). The CDR3 sequence is 14 residues long. The V gene lost 3 bases and the J gene lost 3 bases, with 10 bases spanning the gap. The CDR3 coding sequence is TGTGCCAGCAGTTTGAGCCTAGCTACAGATACGCAGTATTTT. It codes for CASSLSLATDTQYF.

This clonotype was counted at least ten times. J is TRBJ2-1 and V is TRBV7-2, with 11 bases identical to TRBD2. The CDR3 loop spans 15 amino acids. The germline V gene encodes CDR1 SGHTA and CDR2 FQGNSA. The V gene end was trimmed by 5 bases and the J gene end by 8 bases; junction bases not matched to a gene: 8. This chain's CDR3 is CASSPSGGSLDEQFF. The CDR3 bases are TGTGCCAGCAGCCCTAGCGGGGGGAGTTTGGATGAGCAGTTCTTC.

This clonotype was detected many times. V and J are TRBV7-9 and TRBJ2-1; D might be TRBD1 (5 bases). The germline V gene has CDR1 SEHNR and CDR2 FQNEAQ (reference sequence). The V end lost 4 bases, the J end lost 9 bases, and 13 bases lay between the germline ends. The CDR3 consists of 13 residues. The CDR3 is CASSSQGFGEQFF. The CDR3 region has the DNA TGTGCCAGCAGCTCTCAGGGATTCGGTGAGCAGTTCTTC.

This clonotype was counted many times. The CDR3 loop is CSARDERGNEKLFF. The CDR3 nucleotides read TGCAGTGCTAGAGACGAGAGGGGGAATGAAAAACTGTTTTTT. This chain joins TRBV20-1 and TRBJ1-4; maybe TRBD1 (6 bases). Germline V gene sequence: CDR1 DFQATT, CDR2 SNEGSKA (reference sequence). This CDR3 is 14 amino acids long. Between the trimmed V and J ends, which lost 0 bases and 5 bases, there was a span of 10 bases.

In this sample, this clonotype turned up many times. The chain combines TRBV20-1 with TRBJ2-3, with TRBD2 matching 8 bases. Germline V gene data show CDR1 as DFQATT and CDR2 as SNEGSKA (reference sequence). The CDR3 contains 16 residues. V shed 2 bases and J 3 bases; nucleotides not matched to a gene: 10. In nucleotides, the CDR3 is TGCAGTGCTAGATCGAGGAGGGGCGGGGGGACAGATACGCAGTATTTT. Translated, it gives CSARSRRGGGTDTQYF.

This clonotype was found many times. V is TRBV27 and J is TRBJ2-7; 7 bases fit TRBD1. CDR1 is MNHEY and CDR2 is SMNVEV in the germline V gene (reference sequence). J gave up 7 bases and V 5 bases, and 11 bases lay outside the gene matches. This CDR3 has 14 residues. The DNA for the CDR3 is TGTGCCAGCAGTGCGGACAGGTCCCCGACGGAGCAGTACTTC. Translation gives CASSADRSPTEQYF.

This clonotype was found many times. The chain links TRBV20-1 to TRBJ1-4; no clear D gene. This CDR3 comprises 10 residues. Germline loops: CDR1 DFQATT, CDR2 SNEGSKA (reference sequence). V dropped 5 bases and J dropped 13 bases, with 11 bases sitting between them. The CDR3 DNA reads TGCAGTGCTTCCTATGAGGGACTGTTTTTT. It yields the protein CSASYEGLFF.

This clonotype was observed a handful of times. This chain joins TRBV7-2 and TRBJ1-1; D remains unclear. The V gene's germline CDR1 is SGHTA and CDR2 FQGNSA. Trimming shortened V by 5 bases and J by 5 bases, and 12 bases separated the two germline ends. The CDR3 extends over 13 amino acids. The DNA for the CDR3 is TGTGCCAGCAGCGACCGGGAAGGAACTGAAGCTTTCTTT. It translates to CASSDREGTEAFF.

This clonotype was observed many times. The chain links TRBV6-2 or TRBV6-3 to TRBJ2-3; D gene ambiguous. The CDR3 is 18 residues long. Trimming took off 0 bases at V and 4 bases at J, with 20 bases between the two ends. Germline V gene sequence: CDR1 MNHEY, CDR2 SVGEGT. This CDR3 is CASSYSRTPVEGADTQYF. As DNA, the CDR3 is TGTGCCAGCAGTTACTCGAGGACGCCGGTAGAAGGAGCAGATACGCAGTATTTT.

This clonotype was seen many times. This chain connects TRBV6-1 to TRBJ2-5; no clear D. CDR1 and CDR2 from the germline V gene are MNHNS and SASEGT. The CDR3 length is 15 residues. Trimming took 2 bases from V and 4 from J, leaving 14 bases between them. CDR3 bases: TGTGCCAGCAGTGAATTTAGTGCTGTTCGAGAGACCCAGTACTTC. Protein sequence: CASSEFSAVRETQYF.

This clonotype appeared many times. V gene TRBV4-1 combines with J gene TRBJ2-1, with a possible D match to TRBD2 (10 bases). CDR3 size: 17 residues. From germline, CDR1 is MGHRA and CDR2 YSYEKL. V was clipped by 8 bases and J by 9 bases, with 29 bases between them. The CDR3 region is CASRFASGGRQGGEQFF. The CDR3 DNA is TGCGCCAGCCGGTTTGCTAGCGGGGGCCGACAGGGGGGTGAGCAGTTCTTC.

This clonotype was counted at least ten times. J is TRBJ2-2 and V is TRBV7-3; the D gene is possibly TRBD1 (5 bases). The CDR3 has 14 residues. Trimming removed 3 bases at V and 6 bases at J, with 11 bases between. CDR1 and CDR2 from the germline V gene are SGHTA and FQGTGA. The CDR3 region is CASSLSGRAGELFF. CDR3 DNA: TGTGCCAGCAGCTTGTCGGGCAGGGCCGGGGAGCTGTTTTTT.

This clonotype was recorded at least ten times. The rearrangement uses TRBV5-4 and TRBJ1-6, with D unclear. With 1 base removed from V and 10 bases from J, the gap between germline ends came to 15 bases. The CDR3 is 15 residues long. The V gene's germline CDR1 is SGHNT and CDR2 YYREEE (reference sequence). CDR3 bases: TGTGCCAGCAGCTTGACCAGGACCCAAGAATCACCCCTCCACTTT. Translating it yields CASSLTRTQESPLHF.

This clonotype was seen at least ten times. This rearrangement joins TRBV18 to TRBJ1-6, with D perhaps TRBD1 (5 bases). The V gene lost 5 bases and the J gene lost 10 bases, with 15 bases spanning the gap. CDR1 and CDR2 from the germline V gene are KGHSH and LQKENI. CDR3 length equals 14 residues. CDR3: CASSKEARGSPLHF. CDR3 nucleotides: TGTGCCAGCTCAAAAGAAGCCCGGGGCTCACCCCTCCACTTT.

Many counts were recorded for this clonotype. The DNA for the CDR3 is TGCAGTGCCCTGGGCCCTGCGGAGACCCAGTACTTC. It encodes CSALGPAETQYF. The genes are TRBV20-1 and TRBJ2-5; D gene uncertain. Trimming removed 6 bases from V and 5 bases from J, with 13 bases in between. CDR3 size: 12 residues. CDR1 is DFQATT, CDR2 SNEGSKA, per germline (reference sequence).

This chain connects TRBV5-1 to TRBJ2-1; the D is unclear. V was shortened by 4 bases and J by 7 bases, with 12 bases between the two germline ends. Germline loops: CDR1 SGHRS, CDR2 YFSETQ. The CDR3 is made up of 13 amino acids. The CDR3 DNA sequence: TGCGCCAGCAGCAATCCCGATAGGAATGAGCAGTTCTTC. It is translated as CASSNPDRNEQFF.

This clonotype was recorded at least ten times. This chain links TRBV6-4 with TRBJ2-1; 14 bases map to TRBD2. Germline V gene lookup returns CDR1 MRHNA and CDR2 SNTAGT. With V trimmed by 6 bases and J by 8 bases, 9 bases remained unmatched. CDR3 length: 16 amino acids. Written as DNA, the CDR3 is TGTGCCAGCAGCGCTGGACTAGCGGGGGGCAGTGATGAGCAGTTCTTC. Protein: CASSAGLAGGSDEQFF.

This clonotype has a count of ten or more. This rearrangement joins TRBV21-1 to TRBJ1-6; the D segment call TRBD1 is taken from the table without a DNA check. TRBV21-1 constitutes a pseudogene. CDR3 length equals 17 residues. CDR3 amino acids: CASSKREGRLVGIPLHF. CDR3 bases: TGTGCCAGCAGCAAACGGGAAGGTCGGCTGGTGGGAATACCCCTCCACTTT.

This clonotype has at least ten counts. The chain combines TRBV7-2 with TRBJ1-1, with unresolved D. Trimming shortened V by 1 base and J by 0 bases, and 9 bases separated the two germline ends. Per the germline V gene, CDR1 is SGHTA and CDR2 is FQGNSA. This CDR3 contains 15 residues. CDR3 loop: CASSLGPEMNTEAFF. DNA for the CDR3: TGTGCCAGCAGCTTAGGGCCGGAAATGAACACTGAAGCTTTCTTT.

This clonotype was seen at least ten times. V gene TRBV7-3 combines with J gene TRBJ2-3, with 10 bases aligning to TRBD1. The germline V gene has CDR1 SGHTA and CDR2 FQGTGA. The CDR3 runs 16 residues. V lost 0 bases, J lost 5 bases, and 5 bases stayed unmatched. CDR3 in DNA: TGTGCCAGCAGCTTAACCTCGACAGGGGGCGAAGATACGCAGTATTTT. Encoded protein: CASSLTSTGGEDTQYF.

There are many counts of this clonotype. J is TRBJ2-1 and V is TRBV20-1; 9 bases map to TRBD1. The CDR3 consists of 14 residues. The V and J ends lost 5 bases and 5 bases, in that order; junction bases with no gene match: 7. Per germline, CDR1 DFQATT and CDR2 SNEGSKA (reference sequence). CDR3 nucleotides: TGCAGTGCTGGCGGACAGGGGCCTAACAATGAGCAGTTCTTC. Its protein product is CSAGGQGPNNEQFF.

This clonotype has at least ten counts. The J gene is TRBJ2-5, the V gene TRBV7-9; D is perhaps TRBD1 (5 bases). The V and J ends lost 6 bases and 1 base respectively, with 12 bases between them. Germline loops: CDR1 SEHNR, CDR2 FQNEAQ (reference sequence). This CDR3 contains 14 residues. CDR3 coding DNA: TGTGCCAGCAGGGATCCGACAGCCCAAGAGACCCAGTACTTC. It translates to CASRDPTAQETQYF.

This clonotype was observed a handful of times. This rearrangement joins TRBV19 to TRBJ1-5; D is unclear. Germline CDR1 is LNHDA and CDR2 is SQIVND (reference sequence). This CDR3 has 13 amino acids. Trimming cost V 7 bases and J 0 bases, with 7 bases left between them. The DNA for the CDR3 is TGTGCCAGTACCGTATATAGCAATCAGCCCCAGCATTTT. Residues: CASTVYSNQPQHF.